The rows below give T cell receptor beta chains drawn from one sample of a study of shared T cell receptors in the human thymus. Produced via immunoSEQ multiplex PCR; TCRdb's table is partial and in-frame only. The sample consists of 600,000 to 900,000 clones, 80% to 90% of them appearing once. The sample was also reused in another study, on human thymus T cells.

Source material: thymocytes. The receptor set was obtained from a girl under three years old with a congenital heart defect. The CDR3 runs from the conserved cysteine through the conserved F or W. A D gene is named only where the DNA matches it firmly. A row's size may be missing; if present it is once, few, many or a size class.

17	NA	NA	TRBJ2-7	TRBV5-1	TGCGCCAGCAGCTTGGTTCGAGTGGGAGGAGCGGGTTACGAGCAGTACTTC	CASSLVRVGGAGYEQYF
22	TRBD1	NA	TRBJ1-2	TRBV18	TGTGCCAGCTCACCATCATTTGGTCGAGACAGGGGGCGACTCCGGATAGGGTATGGCTACACCTTC	CASSPSFGRDRGRLRIGYGYTF
16	NA	NA	TRBJ1-2	TRBV5-8	TGTGCCAGCAGCTTGGATAGGCGGGGCCCCTTAAATGGCTACACCTTC	CASSLDRRGPLNGYTF
11	NA	NA	TRBJ1-2	TRBV27	TGTGCCAGCTGGGGGGGGGATGGCTACACCTTC	CASWGGDGYTF
16	NA	once	TRBJ2-3	TRBV14	TGTGCCAGCAGCCAAGAAAGGGTAGACAGCGCAGATACGCAGTATTTT	CASSQERVDSADTQYF
15	TRBD1	few	TRBJ2-7	TRBV6-5	TGTGCCAGCAGCGACCATTCAGGGGGCAGGTACGAGCAGTACTTC	CASSDHSGGRYEQYF
16	TRBD2	few	TRBJ2-1	TRBV5-5	TGTGCCAGCAGCGTACTACTAGCGGGGGGGCACAATGAGCAGTTCTTC	CASSVLLAGGHNEQFF
16	NA	NA	TRBJ1-6	TRBV5-4	TGTGCCAGCAGCCTCGAGGAGGGGACCTTTAATTCACCCCTCCACTTT	CASSLEEGTFNSPLHF
13	NA	NA	TRBJ2-2	TRBV5-1	TGCGCCAGCAGCTTGGGAGCTACCGGGGAGCTGTTTTTT	CASSLGATGELFF
12	TRBD2	NA	TRBJ2-7	TRBV11-2	TGTGCCAGCAGCCCGCGGGGGGACGAGCAGTACTTC	CASSPRGDEQYF
12	TRBD1	NA	TRBJ1-1	TRBV7-6	TGTGCCAGCAGCGCAAACAGGGGTGAAGCTTTCTTT	CASSANRGEAFF
17	NA	NA	TRBJ2-2	TRBV6-1	TGTGCCAGCAGTGTAGTGGGGCGGTTCGCGAACACCGGGGAGCTGTTTTTT	CASSVVGRFANTGELFF